Shown below are 19 T cell receptor beta chains from a single sample sequenced in a study of blood T cell repertoires in COVID-19. Sequencing was performed with immunoSEQ multiplex PCR; in TCRdb, only in-frame clones are kept and a portion is missing. The table lists roughly 200,000 clones, about 88% of them singletons. Sequenced sample: peripheral blood. The source is a woman aged 40 to 50 who had recovered from COVID-19.

In its sample, this clone was seen once. V and J are TRBV23-1 and TRBJ1-2; no firm D call. TRBV23-1 belongs to the ORF category, with a function that is uncertain. The CDR3 runs to 17 residues. Trimming shortened V by 2 bases and J by 7 bases, and 23 bases separated the two germline ends. The CDR3 DNA reads as TGCGCCAGCAGTCAAGGTGGGCAGGCCCTAGCGAGAGCTGGCTACACCTTC. Translated, it gives CASSQGGQALARAGYTF.

This chain links TRBV18 with TRBJ1-3; possible D gene TRBD1, 6 bases. Trimming left V 4 bases short and J 2 bases short, with 15 bases between. From germline, CDR1 is KGHSH and CDR2 LQKENI. The CDR3 contains 16 residues. The CDR3 DNA reads as TGTGCCAGCTCACGAGGGGGACAAATTACTGGAAACACCATATATTTT. The encoded protein is CASSRGGQITGNTIYF.

The rearrangement uses TRBV29-1 and TRBJ2-7; possible D gene TRBD1, 5 bases. Trimming stripped 3 bases from V and 12 bases from J, with 15 bases between. Germline assignment: CDR1 SQVTM and CDR2 ANQGSEA. This CDR3 is built from 11 residues. The CDR3 region is CSVEDTGFWYF. The CDR3 region has the DNA TGCAGCGTTGAGGACACAGGTTTTTGGTACTTC.

V usage is TRBV11-2 and J usage is TRBJ1-2, with a weak D call TRBD1 (5 bases). The V and J ends lost 2 bases and 6 bases respectively, with 10 bases between them. The CDR3 runs to 13 residues. Germline-derived CDR1 and CDR2 are SGHAT and FQNNGV. The CDR3 DNA reads as TGTGCCAGCAGCTTAAGGGCAGGGAATGGCTACACCTTC. This gives the protein CASSLRAGNGYTF.

V gene TRBV6-5 combines with J gene TRBJ1-5; the match to TRBD1 covers 8 bases. This CDR3 is 15 amino acids long. Unmatched junction bases numbered 13, after V lost 10 bases and J lost 5 bases. Germline V CDR1 and CDR2: MNHEY, SVGAGI. CDR3 in amino acids: CATYLGAGGDQPQHF. CDR3 in DNA: TGTGCCACGTACCTGGGGGCAGGGGGCGATCAGCCCCAGCATTTT.

The V gene is TRBV5-4, the J gene TRBJ2-2; 8 positions agree with TRBD1. Losses at the gene ends were 4 bases for V and 1 base for J; bases not matched to a gene: 6. The CDR3 covers 16 residues. The germline CDR1 and CDR2 sequences are SGHNT and YYREEE (reference sequence). CDR3 in DNA: TGTGCCAGCAGCACGGCAGGGGGCTTGAACACCGGGGAGCTGTTTTTT. It codes for CASSTAGGLNTGELFF. Using reference TRBV5-4 and TRBJ2-2 for the parts outside the CDR3, the full variable domain is ETGVTQSPTHLIKTRGQQVTLRCSSQSGHNTVSWYQQALGQGPQFIFQYYREEENGRGNFPPRFSGLQFPNYSSELNVNALELDDSALYLCASSTAGGLNTGELFFGEGSRLTVL.

This sequence joins TRBV6-5 and TRBJ2-5, with a tentative D call TRBD1 (6 bases). The germline V gene has CDR1 MNHEY and CDR2 SVGAGI. This CDR3 spans 15 amino acids. Trimming removed 8 bases at V and 5 bases at J, with 21 bases between. CDR3 loop: CASGGGRGSVETQYF. The DNA of the CDR3 is TGTGCCAGCGGAGGCGGCAGGGGCAGTGTGGAGACCCAGTACTTC.

This clone is a singleton in its sample. This chain connects TRBV6-5 to TRBJ1-2; 9 bases are shared with TRBD1. Germline assignment: CDR1 MNHEY and CDR2 SVGAGI. CDR3 size: 16 residues. V trimming: 0 bases; J trimming: 6 bases; junction bases outside the gene matches: 8. The CDR3 DNA reads as TGTGCCAGCAGTTACTCGCGTTTCGGACAGGGGAATGGCTACACCTTC. It encodes CASSYSRFGQGNGYTF.

In this sample, this clone turned up once. V and J are TRBV9 and TRBJ2-1, with TRBD1 identical over 10 bases. Germline trimming cut 1 base from V and 5 bases from J; bases unmatched to any gene: 6. Germline V lookup: CDR1 SGDLS, CDR2 YYNGEE. The CDR3 is 16 amino acids. Here the CDR3 reads CASSVPPTGGHNEQFF. CDR3 DNA sequence: TGTGCCAGCAGCGTACCTCCGACAGGGGGCCACAATGAGCAGTTCTTC. Complete variable domain (other parts from reference TRBV9 and TRBJ2-1): DSGVTQTPKHLITATGQRVTLRCSPRSGDLSVYWYQQSLDQGLQFLIQYYNGEERAKGNILERFSAQQFPDLHSELNLSSLELGDSALYFCASSVPPTGGHNEQFFGPGTRLTVL.

The gene calls are TRBV2 and TRBJ1-2; D gene uncertain. The CDR3 runs to 13 residues. Per germline, CDR1 SNHLY and CDR2 FYNNEI. The V end was cut by 3 bases, the J end by 2 bases, with 7 bases between. The CDR3 coding sequence is TGTGCCAGCAGTGATTTCCGGAACTATGGCTACACCTTC. Translating gives CASSDFRNYGYTF.

The chain recombines TRBV27 with TRBJ1-5, with D unclear. The germline V gene encodes CDR1 MNHEY and CDR2 SMNVEV (reference sequence). CDR3 length: 13 residues. V lost 2 bases, J lost 4 bases, and 6 bases lay in between. The CDR3 loop reads CASSLRRNQPQHF. Here the CDR3 DNA reads TGTGCCAGCAGTTTACGGAGAAATCAGCCCCAGCATTTT.

V and J are TRBV18 and TRBJ2-1; 8 bases are a match to TRBD1. Germline V lookup: CDR1 KGHSH, CDR2 LQKENI. CDR3 length: 15 amino acids. With V trimmed by 2 bases and J by 9 bases, 9 bases remained unmatched. CDR3 bases: TGTGCCAGCTCACCAAGTGAGGCAGGGGGCGGTGAGCAGTTCTTC. Its protein product is CASSPSEAGGGEQFF.

The chain has TRBV28 and TRBJ2-7, with 11 nucleotides matching TRBD2. CDR1 and CDR2 (germline): MDHEN, SYDVKM. This CDR3 has 22 residues. With 5 bases clipped from V and 2 bases from J, the junction kept 26 bases outside the gene matches. The CDR3 sequence is CASSPDSPPFPSGRPKPYEQYF. CDR3 in DNA: TGTGCCAGCAGTCCCGACTCCCCCCCGTTTCCTAGCGGGAGGCCGAAGCCCTACGAGCAGTACTTC. Filled out from reference TRBV28 and TRBJ2-7, the complete variable domain reads DVKVTQSSRYLVKRTGEKVFLECVQDMDHENMFWYRQDPGLGLRLIYFSYDVKMKEKGDIPEGYSVSREKKERFSLILESASTNQTSMYLCASSPDSPPFPSGRPKPYEQYFGPGTRLTVT.

The chain employs TRBV28 and TRBJ2-1; 8 bases match TRBD2. The V segment lost 2 bases and the J segment 15 bases; nucleotides outside the gene matches: 6. CDR1 is MDHEN and CDR2 is SYDVKM in the germline V gene. CDR3 length: 12 amino acids. In nucleotides, the CDR3 is TGTGCCAGCAGTTTACGAAGGACTAGCCTGTTCTTC. This sequence encodes CASSLRRTSLFF.

This sequence joins TRBV18 and TRBJ1-1; the match to TRBD1 covers 9 bases. J gave up 4 bases and V 6 bases, and 6 bases lay outside the gene matches. The CDR3 has 14 amino acids. Looked up from germline, CDR1 is KGHSH and CDR2 is LQKENI. CDR3 coding DNA: TGTGCCAGCTCCCTGGGACAGGGTGTCACTGAAGCTTTCTTT. This gives the protein CASSLGQGVTEAFF. The variable domain in full, completed from reference TRBV18 and TRBJ1-1, reads NAGVMQNPRHLVRRRGQEARLRCSPMKGHSHVYWYRQLPEEGLKFMVYLQKENIIDESGMPKERFSAEFPKEGPSILRIQQVVRGDSAAYFCASSLGQGVTEAFFGQGTRLTVV.

The J gene is TRBJ2-3, the V gene TRBV4-3; 10 positions match TRBD2. The V gene's germline CDR1 is LGHNA and CDR2 YSLEER. V shed 1 base and J 3 bases; nucleotides not matched to a gene: 4. This CDR3 is built from 16 residues. CDR3 loop: CASSQGSGRLTDTQYF. CDR3 sequence (DNA): TGCGCCAGCAGCCAAGGTAGCGGGAGGTTAACAGATACGCAGTATTTT.

This chain connects TRBV30 to TRBJ1-4; tentatively, D is TRBD1 (5 bases). CDR1 is GTSNPN, CDR2 SVGIG, per germline (reference sequence). CDR3 length equals 13 residues. V was cut by 1 base and J by 8 bases, with 11 bases left in between. The DNA of the CDR3 is TGTGCCTGGAGTGCACAGGTTGGGGAAAAACTGTTTTTT. It codes for CAWSAQVGEKLFF.

The chain's CDR3 is CASTAMGGVGEKLFF. In nucleotides, the CDR3 is TGTGCCAGCACCGCAATGGGGGGGGTTGGAGAAAAACTGTTTTTT. This rearrangement joins TRBV9 to TRBJ1-4, with a tentative D call TRBD1 (5 bases). The germline V and J ends were trimmed by 6 bases and 8 bases, with 20 bases remaining between them. The CDR3 extends over 15 amino acids. Germline V gene lookup returns CDR1 SGDLS and CDR2 YYNGEE.

This chain connects TRBV7-8 to TRBJ2-1, with no clear D. This CDR3 has 13 residues. The germline CDR1 and CDR2 sequences are SGHVS and FQNEAQ. With 5 bases removed from V and 4 bases from J, the gap between germline ends came to 9 bases. The DNA for the CDR3 is TGTGCCAGCAGCCCCGACTGGTACAATGAGCAGTTCTTC. It yields the protein CASSPDWYNEQFF.